This T cell receptor beta chain is from a study of cytomegalovirus exposure and HLA in healthy donors. Study at large: Unique TCR beta sequences numbering fewer than 130 million came from 190 million or so T cells in an earlier analysis.

Donors were ostensibly healthy at sampling, although undocumented immune exposures were probable. Findings and limits, study-wide: Among TCR beta chains of equal frequency, HLA-associated ones were more clonally expanded in a later analysis. There were reportedly fewer N-insertions in an Asian-associated ancestry cluster than the roughly 700-donor mean, in a later analysis.

Researchers ran the PCR with 60 Vbeta and 13 Jbeta primers. The assay was immunoSEQ multiplex PCR, and TCRdb's table has in-frame clones only and misses some. Seen here are 80,000 to 130,000 clones, roughly four fifths observed once, and the top ten hold roughly an eighth. Regarding this clone: Its target is not known.

This CDR3 region has 20 residues. Germline V gives CDR1 MGHRA, CDR2 YSYEKL. V lost 0 bases, J lost 1 base, and 24 bases lay in between. This TCR came from a male donor in good health and CMV-seropositive. This chain connects TRBV4-1 to TRBJ2-5, with D unresolved. Sample: PBMCs. In DNA form, the CDR3 reads TGCGCCAGCAGCCAAGATGCAAACCAATGGTACAGATATCCCCAAGAGACCCAGTACTTC. It specifies CASSQDANQWYRYPQETQYF.